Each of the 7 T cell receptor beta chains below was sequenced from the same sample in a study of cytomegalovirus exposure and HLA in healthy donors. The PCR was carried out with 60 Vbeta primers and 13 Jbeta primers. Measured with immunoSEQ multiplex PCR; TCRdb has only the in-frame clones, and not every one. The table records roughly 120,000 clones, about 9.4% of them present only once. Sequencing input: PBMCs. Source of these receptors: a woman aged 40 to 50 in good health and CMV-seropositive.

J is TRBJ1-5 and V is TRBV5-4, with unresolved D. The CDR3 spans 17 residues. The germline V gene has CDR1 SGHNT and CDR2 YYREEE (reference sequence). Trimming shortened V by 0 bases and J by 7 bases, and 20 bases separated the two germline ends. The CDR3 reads CASSLEPGGGATQPQHF. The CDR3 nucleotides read TGTGCCAGCAGCTTGGAGCCGGGCGGAGGTGCCACGCAGCCCCAGCATTTT. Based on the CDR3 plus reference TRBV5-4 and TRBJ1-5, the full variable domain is ETGVTQSPTHLIKTRGQQVTLRCSSQSGHNTVSWYQQALGQGPQFIFQYYREEENGRGNFPPRFSGLQFPNYSSELNVNALELDDSALYLCASSLEPGGGATQPQHFGDGTRLSIL.

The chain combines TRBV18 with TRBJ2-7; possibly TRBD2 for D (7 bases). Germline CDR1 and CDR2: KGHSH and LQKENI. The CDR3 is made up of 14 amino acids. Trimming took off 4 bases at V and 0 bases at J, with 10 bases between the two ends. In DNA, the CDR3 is TGTGCCAGCTCACGAGGGGGGGACTCCTACGAGCAGTACTTC. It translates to CASSRGGDSYEQYF. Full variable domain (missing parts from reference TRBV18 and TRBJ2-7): NAGVMQNPRHLVRRRGQEARLRCSPMKGHSHVYWYRQLPEEGLKFMVYLQKENIIDESGMPKERFSAEFPKEGPSILRIQQVVRGDSAAYFCASSRGGDSYEQYFGPGTRLTVT.

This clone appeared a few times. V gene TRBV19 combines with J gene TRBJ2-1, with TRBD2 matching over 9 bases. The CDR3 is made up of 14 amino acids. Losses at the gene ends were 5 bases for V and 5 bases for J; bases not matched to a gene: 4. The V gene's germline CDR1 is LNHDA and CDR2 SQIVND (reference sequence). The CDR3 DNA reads TGTGCCAGTAGTCTAAGCGGGGGGCACAATGAGCAGTTCTTC. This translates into CASSLSGGHNEQFF.

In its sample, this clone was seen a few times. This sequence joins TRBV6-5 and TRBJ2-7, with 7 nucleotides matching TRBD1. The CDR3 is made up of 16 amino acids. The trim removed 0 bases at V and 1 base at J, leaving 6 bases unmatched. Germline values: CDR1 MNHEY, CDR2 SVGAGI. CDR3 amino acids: CASSYSRQGGSYEQYF. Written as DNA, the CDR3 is TGTGCCAGCAGTTACTCGCGACAGGGTGGTTCCTACGAGCAGTACTTC.

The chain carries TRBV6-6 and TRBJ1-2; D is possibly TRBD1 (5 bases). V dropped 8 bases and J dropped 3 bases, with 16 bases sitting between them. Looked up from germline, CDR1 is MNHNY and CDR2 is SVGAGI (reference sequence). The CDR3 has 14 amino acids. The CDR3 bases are TGTGCCAGCGTACCCGGACAATCGGACTATGGCTACACCTTC. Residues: CASVPGQSDYGYTF.

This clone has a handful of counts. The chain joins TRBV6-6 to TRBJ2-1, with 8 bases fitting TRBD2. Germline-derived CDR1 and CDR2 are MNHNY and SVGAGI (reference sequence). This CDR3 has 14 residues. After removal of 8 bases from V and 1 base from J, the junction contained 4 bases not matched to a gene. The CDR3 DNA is TGTGCCAGCTGTGCGGGGGGTTCCTACAATGAGCAGTTCTTC. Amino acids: CASCAGGSYNEQFF.

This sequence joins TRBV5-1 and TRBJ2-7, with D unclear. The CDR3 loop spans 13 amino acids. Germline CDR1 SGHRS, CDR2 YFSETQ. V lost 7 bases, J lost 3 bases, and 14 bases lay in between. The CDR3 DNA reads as TGCGCCAGCGCCTTAATGGCCAACTACGAGCAGTACTTC. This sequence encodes CASALMANYEQYF.